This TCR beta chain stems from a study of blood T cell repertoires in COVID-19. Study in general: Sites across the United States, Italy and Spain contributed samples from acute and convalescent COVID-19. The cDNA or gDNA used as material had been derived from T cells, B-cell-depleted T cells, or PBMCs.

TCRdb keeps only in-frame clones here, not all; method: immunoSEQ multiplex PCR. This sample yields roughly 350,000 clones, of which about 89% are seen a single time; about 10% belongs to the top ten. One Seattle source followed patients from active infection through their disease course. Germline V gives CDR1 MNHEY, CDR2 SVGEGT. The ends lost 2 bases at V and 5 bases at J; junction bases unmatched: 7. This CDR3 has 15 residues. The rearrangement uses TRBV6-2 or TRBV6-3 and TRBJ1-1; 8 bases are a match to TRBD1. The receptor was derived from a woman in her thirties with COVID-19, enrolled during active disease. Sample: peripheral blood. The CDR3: CASSYPRQGRTEAFF. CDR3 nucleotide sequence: TGTGCCAGCAGTTACCCCCGACAGGGGCGAACTGAAGCTTTCTTT.